The clone carrying this T cell receptor (beta chain) was recorded at least ten times. The antigen remains undetermined. Uncontrolled infection, other autoimmune disease, pregnancy and lactation each barred patients from inclusion. The sample is drawn from a study of T cells in Graves' hyperthyroidism and ophthalmopathy. Study-wide results and caveats: Ophthalmopathy was model-predicted a median approximately six months pre-onset.

The CDR3 regions of TCR beta were amplified from RNA transcripts. The TCR CDR3 was amplified in a first-round RT-PCR using the HTBI primer set. MiXCR was run by TCRdb on the multiplex PCR reads, yielding one entry per CDR3 protein. The data hold hundreds of thousands of distinct CDR3 sequences, with 13% to 15% observed a single time. Germline loops: CDR1 ENHRY, CDR2 SYGVKD. The CDR3 length is 15 residues. Trimming at V came to 8 bases and at J to 8 bases, leaving 13 bases not matched to a gene. The chain uses TRBV10-3 and TRBJ2-1; TRBD2 matches 9 bases. The clonotype was recovered from a woman between 45 and 65 years old with Graves' ophthalmopathy. The specimen sequenced was blood. The CDR3 DNA follows: TGTGCCATCGCAGTGAATAGCGGGAGATCGGATGAGCAGTTCTTC. Translating it yields CAIAVNSGRSDEQFF.